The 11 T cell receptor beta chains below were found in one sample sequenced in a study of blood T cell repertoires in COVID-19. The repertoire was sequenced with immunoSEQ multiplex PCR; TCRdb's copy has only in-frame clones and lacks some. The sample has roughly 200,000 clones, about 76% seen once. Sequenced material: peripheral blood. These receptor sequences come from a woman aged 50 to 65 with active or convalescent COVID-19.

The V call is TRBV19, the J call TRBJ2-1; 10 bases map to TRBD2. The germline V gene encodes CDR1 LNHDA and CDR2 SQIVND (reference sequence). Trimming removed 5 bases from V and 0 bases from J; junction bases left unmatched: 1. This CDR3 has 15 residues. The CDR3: CASSLAGVSYNEQFF. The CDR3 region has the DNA TGTGCCAGTAGTCTAGCGGGGGTCTCCTACAATGAGCAGTTCTTC.

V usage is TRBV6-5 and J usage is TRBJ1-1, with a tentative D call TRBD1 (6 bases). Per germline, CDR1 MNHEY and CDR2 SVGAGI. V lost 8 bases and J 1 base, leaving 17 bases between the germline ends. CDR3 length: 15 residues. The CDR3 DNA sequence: TGTGCCAGCCGATCGACCGGACAGACGAACACTGAAGCTTTCTTT. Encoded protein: CASRSTGQTNTEAFF.

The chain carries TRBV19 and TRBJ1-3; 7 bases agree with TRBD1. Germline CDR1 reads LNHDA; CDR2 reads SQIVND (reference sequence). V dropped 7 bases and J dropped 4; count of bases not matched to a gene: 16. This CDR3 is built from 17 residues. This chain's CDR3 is CASTPRWARGSGNTIYF. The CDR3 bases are TGTGCCAGTACCCCCCGATGGGCCAGGGGGTCAGGAAACACCATATATTTT.

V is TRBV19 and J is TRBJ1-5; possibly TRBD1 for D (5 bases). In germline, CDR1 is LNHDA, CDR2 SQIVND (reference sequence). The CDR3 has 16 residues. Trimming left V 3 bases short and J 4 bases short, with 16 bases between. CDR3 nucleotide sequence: TGTGCCAGTAGTATTCTGCGACAGAGCCCAAATCAGCCCCAGCATTTT. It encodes CASSILRQSPNQPQHF.

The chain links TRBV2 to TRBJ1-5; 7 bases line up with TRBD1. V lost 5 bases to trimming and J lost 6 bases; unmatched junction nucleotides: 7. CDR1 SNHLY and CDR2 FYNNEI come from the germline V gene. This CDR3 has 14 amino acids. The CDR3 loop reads CASSRQGRGQPQHF. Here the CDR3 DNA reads TGTGCCAGCAGTCGACAGGGAAGAGGTCAGCCCCAGCATTTT.

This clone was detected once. CDR3 sequence reads: CASSFPAGGKGNEQFF. The DNA of the CDR3 is TGTGCCAGCAGCTTCCCAGCGGGAGGGAAGGGGAATGAGCAGTTCTTC. This sequence joins TRBV7-2 and TRBJ2-1; 10 positions match TRBD2. J gave up 7 bases and V 3 bases, and 9 bases lay outside the gene matches. CDR1 and CDR2 (germline): SGHTA, FQGNSA. The CDR3 sequence is 16 residues long.

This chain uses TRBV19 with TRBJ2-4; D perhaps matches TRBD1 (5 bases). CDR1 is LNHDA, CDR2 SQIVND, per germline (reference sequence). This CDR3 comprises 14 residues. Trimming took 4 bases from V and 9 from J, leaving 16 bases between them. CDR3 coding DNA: TGTGCCAGTAGTACCTTTGGGCCAGGGCGCATTCAGTACTTC. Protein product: CASSTFGPGRIQYF.

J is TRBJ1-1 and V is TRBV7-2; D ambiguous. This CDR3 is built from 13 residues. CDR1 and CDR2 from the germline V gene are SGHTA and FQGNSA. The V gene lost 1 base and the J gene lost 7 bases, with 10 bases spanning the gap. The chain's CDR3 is CASSLGRPNEAFF. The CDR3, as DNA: TGTGCCAGCAGCTTAGGCAGGCCTAATGAAGCTTTCTTT.

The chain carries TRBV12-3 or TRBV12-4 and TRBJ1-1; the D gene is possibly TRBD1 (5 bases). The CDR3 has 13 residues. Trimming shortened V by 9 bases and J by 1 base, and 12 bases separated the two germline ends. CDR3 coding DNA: TGTGCCAGTGTGGACAATTCGAACACTGAAGCTTTCTTT. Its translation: CASVDNSNTEAFF.

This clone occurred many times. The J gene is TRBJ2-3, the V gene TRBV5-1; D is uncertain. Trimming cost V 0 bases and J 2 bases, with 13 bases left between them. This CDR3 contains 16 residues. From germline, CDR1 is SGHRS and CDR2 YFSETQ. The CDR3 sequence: CASSLVLGASTDTQYF. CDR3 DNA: TGCGCCAGCAGCTTGGTGCTAGGCGCATCCACAGATACGCAGTATTTT.

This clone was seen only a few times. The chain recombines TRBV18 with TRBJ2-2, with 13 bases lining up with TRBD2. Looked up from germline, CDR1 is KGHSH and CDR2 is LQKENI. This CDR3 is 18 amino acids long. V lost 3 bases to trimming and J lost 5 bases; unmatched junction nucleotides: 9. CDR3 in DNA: TGTGCCAGCTCACCTCGCGGACTAGCGGGAGTGGAGACCGGGGAGCTGTTTTTT. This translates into CASSPRGLAGVETGELFF.